This passage covers 7 T cell receptor beta chains from one sample sequenced in a study of identical twins. From the 5' RACE reads, TCRdb called clonotypes with MiXCR, one entry per CDR3 protein. Of over 600,000 distinct CDR3 sequences in the sample, around 20% were seen once. This sample was shared with a second study, whose subject was T cells expressing NK-cell markers.

The sequenced sample was PBMCs. These receptors came from a woman between 18 and 29 years old in good health.

The rearrangement uses TRBV20-1 and TRBJ2-7; 7 bases line up with TRBD2. V was pared by 5 bases and J by 1 base, with 11 bases of the junction left unmatched. The germline CDR1 and CDR2 sequences are DFQATT and SNEGSKA (reference sequence). CDR3 length equals 15 residues. The CDR3 is CSAPPQGGSSYEQYF. In DNA, the CDR3 is TGCAGTGCTCCCCCCCAAGGCGGGAGTTCCTACGAGCAGTACTTC.

The chain uses TRBV12-3 or TRBV12-4 and TRBJ2-1; 10 positions agree with TRBD2. The junction had 7 bases not matched to a gene; V was cut back by 5 bases and J by 9 bases. The CDR3 consists of 14 residues. CDR3 amino acids: CASSSGGGSVEQFF. CDR3 nucleotide sequence: TGTGCCAGCAGTAGCGGGGGGGGTTCAGTTGAGCAGTTCTTC.

J is TRBJ2-1 and V is TRBV6-1; D is unresolved. The V gene lost 8 bases and the J gene lost 4 bases, with 18 bases spanning the gap. Germline CDR1 MNHNS, CDR2 SASEGT. CDR3 length equals 15 residues. DNA for the CDR3: TGTGCCAGCGGGAAGACTGGTCCATCTTACAATGAGCAGTTCTTC. This gives the protein CASGKTGPSYNEQFF.

This chain joins TRBV2 and TRBJ2-7; D gene ambiguous. The V gene lost 10 bases and the J gene lost 2 bases, with 18 bases spanning the gap. Germline CDR1 and CDR2: SNHLY and FYNNEI. This CDR3 has 14 residues. CDR3 amino acids: CATRRTARTYEQYF. Written as DNA, the CDR3 is TGTGCCACCCGCAGAACGGCCCGAACCTACGAGCAGTACTTC.

This chain connects TRBV21-1 to TRBJ2-7; the D segment call TRBD2 is taken from the table without a DNA check. TRBV21-1 is assigned pseudogene status. CDR3 size: 17 residues. In DNA, the CDR3 is TGTGCCAGCAGCAGACGCGCTGACTACCCCGCTCGTTACGAGCAGTACTTC. It specifies CASSRRADYPARYEQYF.

This clonotype appeared a few times. The CDR3 reads CSATSSGKRGSIQYF. The CDR3 nucleotides are TGCAGTGCAACGTCTAGCGGGAAGAGAGGGAGCATTCAGTACTTC. V gene TRBV20-1 combines with J gene TRBJ2-4; TRBD2 agrees at 9 bases. Germline CDR1 is DFQATT and CDR2 is SNEGSKA (reference sequence). Unmatched junction bases numbered 15, after V lost 6 bases and J lost 9 bases. The CDR3 has 15 residues.

This clonotype has a handful of counts. V is TRBV7-2 and J is TRBJ2-5; D might be TRBD1 or TRBD2, each matching 5 bases. The germline V and J ends were trimmed by 4 bases and 1 base, with 13 bases remaining between them. Germline CDR1 and CDR2: SGHTA and FQGNSA. CDR3 length: 15 amino acids. CDR3 in amino acids: CASSSFRGVQETQYF. The CDR3 region has the DNA TGTGCCAGCAGCTCCTTTAGAGGGGTCCAAGAGACCCAGTACTTC.